Described below is a single T cell receptor (beta chain) sequence and its context. In TCRdb, the RT-PCR reads were re-called with MiXCR into one record per CDR3 protein. The sample yields about 700,000 distinct CDR3 sequences, about 14% seen once. Germline-derived CDR1 and CDR2 are SGHAT and FQNNGV. The CDR3 contains 15 residues. V lost 6 bases and J lost 0, with 15 bases in between. This TCR was sampled from a female donor in good health, serving as a healthy control. The J gene is TRBJ2-7, the V gene TRBV11-2; D perhaps matches TRBD1 (5 bases). Sequencing used memory CD4+ T cells from blood. This CDR3 reads CASRERGRSSYEQYF. Written as DNA, the CDR3 is TGTGCCAGCAGGGAAAGGGGTAGGAGCTCCTACGAGCAGTACTTC.